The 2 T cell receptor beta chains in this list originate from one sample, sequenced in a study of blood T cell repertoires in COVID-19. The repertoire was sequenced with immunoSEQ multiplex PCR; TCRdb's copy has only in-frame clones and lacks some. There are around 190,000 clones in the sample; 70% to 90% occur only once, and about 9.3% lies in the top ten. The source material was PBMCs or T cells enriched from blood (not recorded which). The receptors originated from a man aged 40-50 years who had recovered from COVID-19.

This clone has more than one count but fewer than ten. The DNA for the CDR3 is TGCAGCGCCGAAGGACAGGCTGGTGAAAAACTGTTTTTT. This encodes CSAEGQAGEKLFF. The chain has TRBV29-1 and TRBJ1-4; TRBD1 matches at 7 bases. Germline CDR1 SQVTM, CDR2 ANQGSEA. This CDR3 region has 13 residues. V shed 7 bases and J 7 bases; nucleotides not matched to a gene: 9. The variable domain in full, with the rest retrieved from reference TRBV29-1 and TRBJ1-4, is SAVISQKPSRDICQRGTSLTIQCQVDSQVTMMFWYRQQPGQSLTLIATANQGSEATYESGFVIDKFPISRPNLTFSTLTVSNMSPEDSSIYLCSAEGQAGEKLFFGSGTQLSVL.

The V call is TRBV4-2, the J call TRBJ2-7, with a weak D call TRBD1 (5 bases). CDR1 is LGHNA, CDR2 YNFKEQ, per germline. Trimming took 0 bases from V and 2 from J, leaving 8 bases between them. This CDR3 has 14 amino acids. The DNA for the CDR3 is TGTGCCAGCAGCCAAGACCAGGGTACCTACGAGCAGTACTTC. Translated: CASSQDQGTYEQYF.